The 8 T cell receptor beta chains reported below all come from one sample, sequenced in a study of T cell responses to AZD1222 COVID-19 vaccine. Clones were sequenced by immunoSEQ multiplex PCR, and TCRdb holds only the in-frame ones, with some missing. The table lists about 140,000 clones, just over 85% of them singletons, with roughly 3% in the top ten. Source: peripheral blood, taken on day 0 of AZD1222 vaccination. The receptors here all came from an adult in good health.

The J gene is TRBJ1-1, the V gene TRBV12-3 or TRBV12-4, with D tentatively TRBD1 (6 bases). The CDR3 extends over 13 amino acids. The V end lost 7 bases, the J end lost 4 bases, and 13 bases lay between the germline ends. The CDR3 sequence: CASTRGQFTEAFF. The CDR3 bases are TGTGCCAGCACCCGAGGACAGTTCACTGAAGCTTTCTTT.

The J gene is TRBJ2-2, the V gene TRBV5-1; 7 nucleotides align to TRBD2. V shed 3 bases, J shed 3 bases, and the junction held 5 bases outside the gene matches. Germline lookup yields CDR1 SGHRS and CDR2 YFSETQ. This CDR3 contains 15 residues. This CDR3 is CASSSGGTDTGELFF. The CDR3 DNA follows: TGCGCCAGCAGCTCCGGGGGGACGGACACCGGGGAGCTGTTTTTT. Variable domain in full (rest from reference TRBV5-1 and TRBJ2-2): KAGVTQTPRYLIKTRGQQVTLSCSPISGHRSVSWYQQTPGQGLQFLFEYFSETQRNKGNFPGRFSGRQFSNSRSEMNVSTLELGDSALYLCASSSGGTDTGELFFGEGSRLTVL.

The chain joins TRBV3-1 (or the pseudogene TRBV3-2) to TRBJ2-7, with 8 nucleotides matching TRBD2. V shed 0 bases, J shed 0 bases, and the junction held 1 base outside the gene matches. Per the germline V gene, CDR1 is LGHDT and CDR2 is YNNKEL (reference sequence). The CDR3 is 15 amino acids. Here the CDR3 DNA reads TGTGCCAGCAGCCAAGATACTAGCGGCTCCTACGAGCAGTACTTC. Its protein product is CASSQDTSGSYEQYF.

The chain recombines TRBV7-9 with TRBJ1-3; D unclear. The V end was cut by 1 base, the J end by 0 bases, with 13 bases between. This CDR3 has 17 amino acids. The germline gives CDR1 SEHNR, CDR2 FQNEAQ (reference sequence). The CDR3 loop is CASSLGSDHLSGNTIYF. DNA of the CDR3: TGTGCCAGCAGCTTAGGTTCTGATCACCTCTCTGGAAACACCATATATTTT.

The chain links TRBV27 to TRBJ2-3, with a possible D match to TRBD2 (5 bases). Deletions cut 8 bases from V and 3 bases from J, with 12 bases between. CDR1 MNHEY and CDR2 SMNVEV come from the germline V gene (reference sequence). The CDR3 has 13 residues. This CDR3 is CASSLAGTDTQYF. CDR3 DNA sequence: TGTGCCAGCTCACTTGCGGGTACAGATACGCAGTATTTT.

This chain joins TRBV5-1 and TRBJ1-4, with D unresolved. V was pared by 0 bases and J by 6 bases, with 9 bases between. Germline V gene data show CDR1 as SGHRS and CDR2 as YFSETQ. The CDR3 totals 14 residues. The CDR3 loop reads CASSLARGHEKLFF. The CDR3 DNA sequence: TGCGCCAGCAGCTTGGCCAGAGGGCATGAAAAACTGTTTTTT.

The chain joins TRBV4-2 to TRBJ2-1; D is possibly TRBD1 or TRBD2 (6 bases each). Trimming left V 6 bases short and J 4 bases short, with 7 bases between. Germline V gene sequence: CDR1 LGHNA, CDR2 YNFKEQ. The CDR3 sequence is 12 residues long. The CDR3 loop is CASRGGYNEQFF. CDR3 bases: TGTGCCAGCAGAGGGGGGTACAATGAGCAGTTCTTC.

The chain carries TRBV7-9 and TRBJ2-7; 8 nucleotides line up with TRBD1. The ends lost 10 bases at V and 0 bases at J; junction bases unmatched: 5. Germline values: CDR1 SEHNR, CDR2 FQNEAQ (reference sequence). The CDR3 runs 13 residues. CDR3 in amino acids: CATQGQDSYEQYF. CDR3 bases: TGTGCCACCCAGGGACAGGACTCCTACGAGCAGTACTTC.